Listed here are 17 T cell receptor beta chains from one sample, sequenced in a study of blood T cell repertoires in COVID-19. Only in-frame clones appear in the TCRdb table, and some are missing; sequencing was by immunoSEQ multiplex PCR. Among about 240,000 clones listed, more than 75% were seen once. Sample: peripheral blood. Every receptor here comes from a man older than 75 with acute or convalescent COVID-19.

The rearrangement links TRBV11-3 to TRBJ2-2; the match to TRBD2 covers 14 bases. V shed 0 bases, J shed 4 bases, and the junction held 7 bases outside the gene matches. This CDR3 contains 19 residues. CDR1 SGHNT and CDR2 YENEEA come from the germline V gene. CDR3 region: CASSLDRGLAGGGTGELFF. The CDR3 nucleotides read TGTGCCAGCAGCTTAGATCGTGGACTAGCGGGAGGAGGCACCGGGGAGCTGTTTTTT.

J is TRBJ2-5 and V is TRBV6-6; 7 positions match TRBD2. The V gene's germline CDR1 is MNHNY and CDR2 SVGAGI (reference sequence). The CDR3 is 15 amino acids. With 7 bases clipped from V and 7 bases from J, the junction kept 15 bases outside the gene matches. The CDR3 coding sequence is TGTGCCAGCACTCTTCGGGGGGTCCTACGGGGGACCCAGTACTTC. Its translation is CASTLRGVLRGTQYF.

V gene TRBV9 combines with J gene TRBJ1-6; D is possibly TRBD1 (5 bases). The germline V and J ends were trimmed by 0 bases and 5 bases, with 6 bases remaining between them. This CDR3 is built from 14 residues. From germline, CDR1 is SGDLS and CDR2 YYNGEE. The CDR3 reads CASSVGQHNSPLHF. The CDR3 nucleotides read TGTGCCAGCAGCGTAGGACAGCATAATTCACCCCTCCACTTT.

This chain joins TRBV7-2 and TRBJ1-4; no clear D. V lost 6 bases to trimming and J lost 6 bases, with 17 bases between them. Germline V gene sequence: CDR1 SGHTA, CDR2 FQGNSA. The CDR3 totals 15 residues. The CDR3 here is CASSNGGRADEKLFF. The CDR3, as DNA: TGTGCCAGCAGTAACGGAGGGAGGGCAGATGAAAAACTGTTTTTT. Based on the CDR3 plus reference TRBV7-2 and TRBJ1-4, the full variable domain is GAGVSQSPSNKVTEKGKDVELRCDPISGHTALYWYRQSLGQGLEFLIYFQGNSAPDKSGLPSDRFSAERTGGSVSTLTIQRTQQEDSAVYLCASSNGGRADEKLFFGSGTQLSVL.

This chain uses TRBV27 with TRBJ2-1, with D possibly TRBD1 on 6 matching bases. The germline V gene encodes CDR1 MNHEY and CDR2 SMNVEV (reference sequence). The CDR3 totals 18 residues. With 1 base removed from V and 1 base from J, the gap between germline ends came to 17 bases. CDR3 sequence reads: CASSLWGPGEGSYNEQFF. CDR3 nucleotide sequence: TGTGCCAGCAGTTTATGGGGGCCAGGGGAAGGATCCTACAATGAGCAGTTCTTC.

Worth noting for this clone: In the same sample, other DNA sequences code for this CDR3. This rearrangement joins TRBV5-1 to TRBJ2-3; perhaps TRBD2 as D (6 bases). The CDR3 contains 15 residues. CDR1 and CDR2 (germline): SGHRS, YFSETQ. Trimming cost V 0 bases and J 3 bases, with 11 bases left between them. CDR3 sequence: CASSLDGGSTDTQYF. In DNA form, the CDR3 reads TGCGCCAGCAGCTTGGACGGGGGTTCGACAGATACGCAGTATTTT.

The J gene is TRBJ2-1, the V gene TRBV18, with D perhaps TRBD1 (5 bases). The CDR3 runs 12 residues. Trimming cost V 3 bases and J 10 bases, with 10 bases left between them. Germline CDR1 and CDR2: KGHSH and LQKENI. The CDR3 loop is CASSPDSPEQFF. In nucleotides, the CDR3 is TGTGCCAGCTCACCCGACAGTCCGGAGCAGTTCTTC.

The chain recombines TRBV10-3 with TRBJ2-5, with D tentatively TRBD2 (5 bases). V lost 2 bases and J lost 5, with 15 bases in between. Germline V gene lookup returns CDR1 ENHRY and CDR2 SYGVKD. The CDR3 sequence is 15 residues long. The CDR3 DNA reads as TGTGCCATCAGTGAGGCAGTCGGGGTTGAGGAGACCCAGTACTTC. Amino acids: CAISEAVGVEETQYF.

This clone was seen only once. The V call is TRBV20-1, the J call TRBJ1-5; no clear D gene. CDR3 size: 14 residues. Trimming took off 3 bases at V and 1 base at J, with 10 bases between the two ends. The germline CDR1 and CDR2 sequences are DFQATT and SNEGSKA (reference sequence). CDR3 DNA: TGCAGTGCTAGTTCGGGATGGAGCAATCAGCCCCAGCATTTT. Encoded protein: CSASSGWSNQPQHF.

The chain links TRBV2 to TRBJ1-4; D is unclear. CDR1 is SNHLY, CDR2 FYNNEI, per germline. V gave up 6 bases and J gave up 4 bases, with 9 bases separating them. This CDR3 is built from 13 residues. The CDR3 DNA follows: TGTGCCAGCAGATTAGATTATAATGAAAAACTGTTTTTT. This encodes CASRLDYNEKLFF.

This clone was seen a handful of times. The chain carries TRBV7-6 and TRBJ2-2, with 7 bases aligning to TRBD1. V gave up 6 bases and J gave up 5 bases; unmatched junction bases: 6. CDR3 length equals 14 residues. Per germline, CDR1 SGHVS and CDR2 FNYEAQ. CDR3 in amino acids: CASRTTGETGELFF. The DNA for the CDR3 is TGTGCCAGCAGAACTACAGGGGAGACCGGGGAGCTGTTTTTT.

This chain connects TRBV28 to TRBJ1-2; D unclear. V gave up 6 bases and J gave up 2 bases, with 19 bases separating them. This CDR3 is 16 amino acids long. Per germline, CDR1 MDHEN and CDR2 SYDVKM. CDR3 coding DNA: TGTGCCAGCAGACGACCGGTCCAACAGCTAAACTATGGCTACACCTTC. Translation gives CASRRPVQQLNYGYTF.

This rearrangement joins TRBV7-3 to TRBJ2-7; possibly TRBD2 for D (5 bases). The ends were cut back, 3 bases at V and 1 base at J, with 10 bases in the middle. The CDR3 covers 14 residues. CDR1 is SGHTA, CDR2 FQGTGA, per germline. The DNA for the CDR3 is TGTGCCAGCAGCTTGTCGTCGGGGTCCTACGAGCAGTACTTC. Translating gives CASSLSSGSYEQYF. The full variable domain, in which reference TRBV7-3 and TRBJ2-7 provide the parts outside the CDR3, is GAGVSQTPSNKVTEKGKYVELRCDPISGHTALYWYRQSLGQGPEFLIYFQGTGAADDSGLPNDRFFAVRPEGSVSTLKIQRTERGDSAVYLCASSLSSGSYEQYFGPGTRLTVT.

The V gene is TRBV28, the J gene TRBJ2-2, with D perhaps matching TRBD1 (6 bases). CDR1 MDHEN and CDR2 SYDVKM come from the germline V gene. Trimming stripped 1 base from V and 8 bases from J, with 17 bases between. The CDR3 sequence is 16 residues long. This chain's CDR3 is CASSLSGDPKGGELFF. The CDR3 DNA follows: TGTGCCAGCAGTTTATCAGGGGATCCGAAGGGAGGGGAGCTGTTTTTT. Together with reference TRBV28 and TRBJ2-2, the CDR3 gives the full variable domain: DVKVTQSSRYLVKRTGEKVFLECVQDMDHENMFWYRQDPGLGLRLIYFSYDVKMKEKGDIPEGYSVSREKKERFSLILESASTNQTSMYLCASSLSGDPKGGELFFGEGSRLTVL.

This chain links TRBV7-2 with TRBJ2-7; maybe TRBD2 (5 bases). V was shortened by 1 base and J by 5 bases, with 18 bases between the two germline ends. Germline V gene sequence: CDR1 SGHTA, CDR2 FQGNSA. CDR3 length: 16 residues. The CDR3 loop reads CASSLDMWEKRNEQYF. The CDR3 bases are TGTGCCAGCAGCTTAGATATGTGGGAGAAGCGTAACGAGCAGTACTTC.

This sequence joins TRBV11-1 and TRBJ1-2; maybe TRBD1 (5 bases). With 6 bases removed from V and 5 bases from J, the gap between germline ends came to 10 bases. Germline CDR1 SGHAT, CDR2 FQDESV (reference sequence). The CDR3 has 12 amino acids. The CDR3 loop is CASRGPAYGYTF. As DNA, the CDR3 is TGTGCCAGCAGGGGGCCGGCGTATGGCTACACCTTC.

This clone was counted once. The V call is TRBV6-2 or TRBV6-3, the J call TRBJ2-5; 9 bases are a match to TRBD2. The CDR3 loop spans 17 amino acids. Per the germline V gene, CDR1 is MNHEY and CDR2 is SVGEGT. Trimming cost V 6 bases and J 1 base; bases outside gene matches: 12. Here the CDR3 DNA reads TGTGCCAGCAGCCCCGGGACTAGCATCTCCACCCAAGAGACCCAGTACTTC. This codes for CASSPGTSISTQETQYF.